A selection of T cell receptor beta chains follows, all from one sample in a study of T cell responses to AZD1222 COVID-19 vaccine. Produced via immunoSEQ multiplex PCR; TCRdb's table is partial and in-frame only. The sample has roughly 99,000 clones, around 93% seen once; the top ten hold 7.5% to 9.5%. The sample in question was peripheral blood, obtained 28 days after the second AZD1222 dose. The receptors here all came from an adult who received the AZD1222 COVID-19 vaccine. Each CDR3 is given with its conserved first and last residue. Fields, in order: V gene, D gene, J gene, clone size, CDR3 DNA, CDR3 protein. The D gene is left open where the match is weak. For some rows the clone size is stated as once, few or many, or as a class when expanded; others skip it.

V: TRBV11-2
D: NA
J: TRBJ2-7
size: NA
DNA: TGTGCCAGCAGCCCAAGACAAGGTGGCCAATACGAGCAGTACTTC
CDR3: CASSPRQGGQYEQYF

V: TRBV20-1
D: TRBD2
J: TRBJ2-3
size: NA
DNA: TGCAGTGCTAGTGGAAGCGGGGGGGCTGGAGATACGCAGTATTTT
CDR3: CSASGSGGAGDTQYF

V: TRBV7-2
D: TRBD1
J: TRBJ1-1
size: NA
DNA: TGTGCCAGCAGCTTAAGGGCCGGGACAGGGGACCTGAACACTGAAGCTTTCTTT
CDR3: CASSLRAGTGDLNTEAFF

V: TRBV5-4
D: TRBD1
J: TRBJ2-7
size: NA
DNA: TGTGCCAGCAGCTCAGCGACAGGGTTCTACGAGCAGTACTTC
CDR3: CASSSATGFYEQYF

V: TRBV28
D: TRBD1
J: TRBJ2-7
size: once
DNA: TGTGCCAGCAGTTATCGGGCAGGGGGAAACGAGCAGTACTTC
CDR3: CASSYRAGGNEQYF

V: TRBV6-5
D: TRBD1
J: TRBJ2-5
size: NA
DNA: TGTGCCAGCAGAACCCCGGGACAGGCAGAGACCCAGTACTTC
CDR3: CASRTPGQAETQYF

V: TRBV10-3
D: TRBD1
J: TRBJ2-3
size: NA
DNA: TGTGCCATCAGGCGCGGGACAGGGGGTGTCACAGATACGCAGTATTTT
CDR3: CAIRRGTGGVTDTQYF

V: TRBV10-2
D: NA
J: TRBJ2-3
size: NA
DNA: TGCGCCAGCAGTGGGGCCACAGATACGCAGTATTTT
CDR3: CASSGATDTQYF

V: TRBV23-1
D: NA
J: TRBJ2-1
size: once
DNA: TGCGCCAGCAGTCAACGCGGACCCTCCTACAATGAGCAGTTCTTC
CDR3: CASSQRGPSYNEQFF

V: TRBV6-5
D: NA
J: TRBJ1-2
size: NA
DNA: TGTGCCAGCAGTATAACGGACGGCTACACCTTC
CDR3: CASSITDGYTF

V: TRBV7-9
D: NA
J: TRBJ1-6
size: NA
DNA: TGTGCCAGCAGCATGAACTCCTATAATTCACCCCTCCACTTT
CDR3: CASSMNSYNSPLHF

V: TRBV6-4
D: TRBD1
J: TRBJ2-2
size: NA
DNA: TGTGCCAGCAGACCCGGGACAGGGGACACCGGGGAGCTGTTTTTT
CDR3: CASRPGTGDTGELFF

V: TRBV7-8
D: NA
J: TRBJ1-3
size: once
DNA: TGTGCCAGCAGCTTAAACAGGGGAAACACCATATATTTT
CDR3: CASSLNRGNTIYF

V: TRBV2
D: NA
J: TRBJ2-2
size: once
DNA: TGTGCCAGCAGTGGAGCCACAGGGACCACCGGGGAGCTGTTTTTT
CDR3: CASSGATGTTGELFF

V: TRBV3-1/TRBV3-2
D: NA
J: TRBJ1-5
size: NA
DNA: TGTGCCAGCAGCCAACAGGGGAGCAATCAGCCCCAGCATTTT
CDR3: CASSQQGSNQPQHF

V: TRBV28
D: TRBD2
J: TRBJ2-1
size: NA
DNA: TGTGCCAGCGGGGGCTATAGCGGGAGTAAAGAGCAGTTCTTC
CDR3: CASGGYSGSKEQFF

V: TRBV9
D: TRBD2
J: TRBJ2-7
size: NA
DNA: TGTGCCAGCAGCGTGGGGGTGGGCGGAGCGGGAATCGACGAGCAGTACTTC
CDR3: CASSVGVGGAGIDEQYF

V: TRBV12-3/TRBV12-4
D: NA
J: TRBJ2-5
size: NA
DNA: TGTGCCAGCAGTTTCGGGGGCAGGGAGACCCAGTACTTC
CDR3: CASSFGGRETQYF

V: TRBV7-2
D: TRBD2
J: TRBJ2-3
size: NA
DNA: TGTGCCAGCAGCTCGAGCGGGAGGGGGACGTATAGCACAGATACGCAGTATTTT
CDR3: CASSSSGRGTYSTDTQYF

V: TRBV19
D: TRBD1
J: TRBJ1-5
size: NA
DNA: TGTGCCAGTAGTAAAAACTTACCCGGGACAGAAATTAATCAGCCCCAGCATTTT
CDR3: CASSKNLPGTEINQPQHF

V: TRBV30
D: NA
J: TRBJ1-2
size: NA
DNA: TGTGCCTCGCTTCGACAGTTAACTAACTATGGCTACACCTTC
CDR3: CASLRQLTNYGYTF

V: TRBV27
D: NA
J: TRBJ1-6
size: NA
DNA: TGTGCCAGCAATGTGGGACACGATAATTCACCCCTCCACTTT
CDR3: CASNVGHDNSPLHF

V: TRBV7-9
D: NA
J: TRBJ1-6
size: NA
DNA: TGTGCCAGCAGCTTAGATGGTCCCCGGGGGGCGTCACCCCTCCACTTT
CDR3: CASSLDGPRGASPLHF

V: TRBV6-5
D: NA
J: TRBJ1-1
size: NA
DNA: TGTGCCAGCAGGGTCGACGTGGTGGGCACTGAAGCTTTCTTT
CDR3: CASRVDVVGTEAFF

V: TRBV5-1
D: NA
J: TRBJ2-2
size: NA
DNA: TGCGCCAGCAGCTCGGGGACAAAAGCGAACACCGGGGAGCTGTTTTTT
CDR3: CASSSGTKANTGELFF

V: TRBV19
D: NA
J: TRBJ2-1
size: once
DNA: TGTGCCAGTAGTAGCTCCCCTAAGGGCAATGAGCAGTTCTTC
CDR3: CASSSSPKGNEQFF

V: TRBV4-1
D: TRBD1
J: TRBJ2-7
size: few
DNA: TGCGCCAGCAGCCAAACGCTGACGGGACAGGGGTTTTCCTACGAGCAGTACTTC
CDR3: CASSQTLTGQGFSYEQYF

V: TRBV13
D: NA
J: TRBJ1-1
size: NA
DNA: TGTGCCAGCAGCCCCGGGGGTGGCACTGAAGCTTTCTTT
CDR3: CASSPGGGTEAFF

V: TRBV2
D: TRBD2
J: TRBJ2-7
size: once
DNA: TGTGCCGGAAGCGGGGGGGCTTGGGAGCAGTACTTC
CDR3: CAGSGGAWEQYF

V: TRBV30
D: NA
J: TRBJ2-7
size: NA
DNA: TGTGCCTGGAGTCGCATTCCGGCCGAGCAGTACTTC
CDR3: CAWSRIPAEQYF

V: TRBV5-1
D: TRBD1
J: TRBJ2-5
size: NA
DNA: TGCGCCAGCAGCTTGGGCGACAGGGGGCGAGAGACCCAGTACTTC
CDR3: CASSLGDRGRETQYF

V: TRBV15
D: TRBD1
J: TRBJ1-4
size: NA
DNA: TGTGCCACCAGCAGAGGCCGGGACAGGGGAAGGGCAACTAATGAAAAACTGTTTTTT
CDR3: CATSRGRDRGRATNEKLFF

V: TRBV6-5
D: NA
J: TRBJ2-2
size: NA
DNA: TGTGCCAGCAGTCGTCGGGACATACTCACCGGGGAGCTGTTTTTT
CDR3: CASSRRDILTGELFF

V: TRBV7-6
D: NA
J: TRBJ2-3
size: few
DNA: TGTGCCAGCAGCTTAGAAACAGCCCGTGGCGATACGCAGTATTTT
CDR3: CASSLETARGDTQYF

V: TRBV29-1
D: NA
J: TRBJ1-1
size: NA
DNA: TGCAGCGCCCCTGGGGACATGAACACTGAAGCTTTCTTT
CDR3: CSAPGDMNTEAFF

V: TRBV5-4
D: NA
J: TRBJ2-7
size: NA
DNA: TGTGCCAGCAGCTTGGAAAAGATCTACGAGCAGTACTTC
CDR3: CASSLEKIYEQYF

V: TRBV5-1
D: TRBD1
J: TRBJ1-5
size: NA
DNA: TGCGCCAGCAGCACGGCCCCAGGGGGGATTCAGCCCCAGCATTTT
CDR3: CASSTAPGGIQPQHF

V: TRBV10-3
D: NA
J: TRBJ1-5
size: NA
DNA: TGTGCCATCAGTGGGGGGGTGAGTCAGCCCCAGCATTTT
CDR3: CAISGGVSQPQHF

V: TRBV6-5
D: NA
J: TRBJ1-2
size: NA
DNA: TGTGCCAGCAGCTACACGAGAGGGGGGCGAGATGGCTACACCTTC
CDR3: CASSYTRGGRDGYTF

V: TRBV5-1
D: TRBD1
J: TRBJ2-7
size: NA
DNA: TGCGCCAGCAGCTTGGCGGGACAGGGGTCACCTCCCTACGAGCAGTACTTC
CDR3: CASSLAGQGSPPYEQYF

V: TRBV5-1
D: NA
J: TRBJ1-1
size: NA
DNA: TGCGCCAGCAGCTTTTCCGGCACTGAAGCTTTCTTT
CDR3: CASSFSGTEAFF

V: TRBV4-2
D: NA
J: TRBJ1-1
size: once
DNA: TGTGCCAGCAGCCAAGCAGGGATCGAGAACACTGAAGCTTTCTTT
CDR3: CASSQAGIENTEAFF

V: TRBV4-1
D: TRBD1
J: TRBJ2-7
size: NA
DNA: TGCGCCAGCAGCGAAAGACAGGGGGTACACCACGAGCAGTACTTC
CDR3: CASSERQGVHHEQYF

V: TRBV29-1
D: NA
J: TRBJ2-3
size: NA
DNA: TGCAGCGTTGACCCCAGTAGCACAGATACGCAGTATTTT
CDR3: CSVDPSSTDTQYF

V: TRBV18
D: TRBD1
J: TRBJ2-7
size: NA
DNA: TGTGCCAGCTCACGGGACAGCGAAGTCTACGAGCAGTACTTC
CDR3: CASSRDSEVYEQYF

V: TRBV5-1
D: NA
J: TRBJ2-1
size: NA
DNA: TGCGCCAGCAGCTCGGGCCTCGGTTCCAGCTCCTACAATGAGCAGTTCTTC
CDR3: CASSSGLGSSSYNEQFF

V: TRBV2
D: NA
J: TRBJ1-2
size: NA
DNA: TGTGCCAGCAGTCCAGGCTACACCTTC
CDR3: CASSPGYTF

V: TRBV12-3/TRBV12-4
D: NA
J: TRBJ1-4
size: NA
DNA: TGTGCCAGCAGTCATAATGAAAAACTGTTTTTT
CDR3: CASSHNEKLFF

V: TRBV19
D: NA
J: TRBJ2-3
size: NA
DNA: TGTGCCACTCAAGGGGATACGCAGTATTTT
CDR3: CATQGDTQYF

V: TRBV5-1
D: NA
J: TRBJ2-2
size: once
DNA: TGCGCCAGCAGCTTGTTTCGGGGGAACGCCGGGGAGCTGTTTTTT
CDR3: CASSLFRGNAGELFF

V: TRBV14
D: NA
J: TRBJ2-5
size: NA
DNA: TGTGCCAGCAGCCAGCGGGGATACCAAGAGACCCAGTACTTC
CDR3: CASSQRGYQETQYF

V: TRBV25-1
D: TRBD2
J: TRBJ2-1
size: NA
DNA: TGTGCCAGCGGCAGGATGACTAGCGGGAGCGACAATGAGCAGTTCTTC
CDR3: CASGRMTSGSDNEQFF

V: TRBV4-3
D: TRBD2
J: TRBJ2-1
size: NA
DNA: TGCGCCAGCAGCCAAGTCGGGAGGGCCTACAATGAGCAGTTCTTC
CDR3: CASSQVGRAYNEQFF

V: TRBV12-3/TRBV12-4
D: TRBD1
J: TRBJ2-7
size: NA
DNA: TGTGCCAGCAGTTGGACAGGGAGTTACGAGCAGTACTTC
CDR3: CASSWTGSYEQYF

V: TRBV24-1
D: NA
J: TRBJ2-3
size: NA
DNA: TGTGCCACCAGTCGGGGTCCAGGGCAGGGCGCAGATACGCAGTATTTT
CDR3: CATSRGPGQGADTQYF

V: TRBV7-9
D: TRBD1
J: TRBJ1-5
size: NA
DNA: TGTGCCAGCAGCGAGACAGGGACTATCAATCAGCCCCAGCATTTT
CDR3: CASSETGTINQPQHF

V: TRBV10-3
D: NA
J: TRBJ1-4
size: NA
DNA: TGTGCCATCAGTGAGTCTGGGGGAGCAAATGAAAAACTGTTTTTT
CDR3: CAISESGGANEKLFF

V: TRBV19
D: TRBD1
J: TRBJ1-6
size: NA
DNA: TGTGCCAGTAGCCCGACAGGGGCGCAGAATTCACCCCTCCACTTT
CDR3: CASSPTGAQNSPLHF